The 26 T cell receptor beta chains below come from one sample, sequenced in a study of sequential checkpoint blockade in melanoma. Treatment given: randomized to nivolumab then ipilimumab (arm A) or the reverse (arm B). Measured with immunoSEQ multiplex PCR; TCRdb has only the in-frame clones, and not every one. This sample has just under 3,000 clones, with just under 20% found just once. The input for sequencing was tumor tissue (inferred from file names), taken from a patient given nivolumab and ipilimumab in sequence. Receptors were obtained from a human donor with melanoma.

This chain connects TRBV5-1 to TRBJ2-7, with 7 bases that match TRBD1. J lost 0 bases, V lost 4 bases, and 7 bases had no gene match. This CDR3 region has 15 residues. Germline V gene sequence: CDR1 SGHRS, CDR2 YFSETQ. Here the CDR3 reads CASSPGTAISYEQYF. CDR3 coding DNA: TGCGCCAGCAGCCCCGGGACAGCAATCTCCTACGAGCAGTACTTC.

CDR3 residues: CASSQFGTGDLPSGANVLTF. The CDR3 DNA sequence: TGCGCCAGCAGTCAATTTGGAACAGGGGACTTACCCTCTGGGGCCAACGTCCTGACTTTC. V is TRBV23-1 and J is TRBJ2-6, with D possibly TRBD1 on 7 matching bases. TRBV23-1 is an ORF, with its function uncertain. The CDR3 has 20 residues. With 1 base removed from V and 0 bases from J, the gap between germline ends came to 19 bases.

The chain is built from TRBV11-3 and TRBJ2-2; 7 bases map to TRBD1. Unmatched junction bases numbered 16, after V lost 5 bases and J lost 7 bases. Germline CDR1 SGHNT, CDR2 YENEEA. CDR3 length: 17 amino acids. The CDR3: CASSRQPGQIFRGELFF. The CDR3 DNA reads TGTGCCAGCAGCCGTCAACCGGGACAGATCTTCCGCGGGGAGCTGTTTTTT.

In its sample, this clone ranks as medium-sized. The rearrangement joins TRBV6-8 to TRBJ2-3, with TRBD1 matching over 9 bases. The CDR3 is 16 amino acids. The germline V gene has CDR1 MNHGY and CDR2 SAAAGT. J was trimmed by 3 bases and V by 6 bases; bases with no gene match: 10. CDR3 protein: CASRTAGTGLTDTQYF. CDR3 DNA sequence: TGTGCCAGCAGAACGGCCGGGACAGGGCTAACAGATACGCAGTATTTT.

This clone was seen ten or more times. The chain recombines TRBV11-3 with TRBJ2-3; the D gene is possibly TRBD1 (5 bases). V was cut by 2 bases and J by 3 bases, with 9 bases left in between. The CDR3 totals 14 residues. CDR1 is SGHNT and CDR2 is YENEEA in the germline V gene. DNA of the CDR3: TGTGCCAGCAGCTTACCAGGGCGGACAGATACGCAGTATTTT. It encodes CASSLPGRTDTQYF.

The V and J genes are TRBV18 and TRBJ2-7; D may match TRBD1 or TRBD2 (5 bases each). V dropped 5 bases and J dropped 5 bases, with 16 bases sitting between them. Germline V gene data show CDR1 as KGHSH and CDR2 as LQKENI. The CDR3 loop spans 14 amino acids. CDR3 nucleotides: TGTGCCAGCTCAAGGGTTGAGGGGAGCAACGAGCAGTACTTC. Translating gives CASSRVEGSNEQYF.

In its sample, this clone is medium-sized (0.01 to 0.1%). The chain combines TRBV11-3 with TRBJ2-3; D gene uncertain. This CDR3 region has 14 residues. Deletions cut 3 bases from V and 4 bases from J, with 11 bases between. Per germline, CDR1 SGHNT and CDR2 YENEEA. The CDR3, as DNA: TGTGCCAGCAGCTTTATCTCTGTTGCAGATACGCAGTATTTT. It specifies CASSFISVADTQYF. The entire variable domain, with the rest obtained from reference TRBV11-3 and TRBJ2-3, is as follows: EAGVVQSPRYKIIEKKQPVAFWCNPISGHNTLYWYLQNLGQGPELLIRYENEEAVDDSQLPKDRFSAERLKGVDSTLKIQPAELGDSAVYLCASSFISVADTQYFGPGTRLTVL.

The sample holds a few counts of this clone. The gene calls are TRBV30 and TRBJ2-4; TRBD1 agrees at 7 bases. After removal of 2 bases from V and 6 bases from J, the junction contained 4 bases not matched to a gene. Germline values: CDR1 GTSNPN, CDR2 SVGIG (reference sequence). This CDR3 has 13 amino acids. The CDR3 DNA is TGTGCCTGGAGTACAGGGGTAGCAAACATTCAGTACTTC. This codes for CAWSTGVANIQYF. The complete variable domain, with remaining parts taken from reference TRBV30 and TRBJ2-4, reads SQTIHQWPATLVQPVGSPLSLECTVEGTSNPNLYWYRQAAGRGLQLLFYSVGIGQISSEVPQNLSASRPQDRQFILSSKKLLLSDSGFYLCAWSTGVANIQYFGAGTRLSVL.

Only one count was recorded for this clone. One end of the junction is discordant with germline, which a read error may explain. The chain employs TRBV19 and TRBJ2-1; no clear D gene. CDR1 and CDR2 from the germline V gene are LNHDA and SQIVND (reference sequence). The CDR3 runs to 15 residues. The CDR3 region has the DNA TGTGCCAGTAGTGTAGACATAAGCTCCTACAATGAGCAGTTCTTC. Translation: CASSVDISSYNEQFF. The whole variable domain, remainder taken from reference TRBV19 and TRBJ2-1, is DGGITQSPKYLFRKEGQNVTLSCEQNLNHDAMYWYRQDPGQGLRLIYYSQIVNDFQKGDIAEGYSVSREKKESFPLTVTSAQKNPTAFYLCASSVDISSYNEQFFGPGTRLTVL.

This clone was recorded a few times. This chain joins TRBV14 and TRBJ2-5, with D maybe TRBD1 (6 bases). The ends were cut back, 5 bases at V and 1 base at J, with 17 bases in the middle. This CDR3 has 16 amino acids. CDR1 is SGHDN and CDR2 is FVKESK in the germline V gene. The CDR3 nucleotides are TGTGCCAGCAGCGGCGGGCAGGGGACCTCCCAAGAGACCCAGTACTTC. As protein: CASSGGQGTSQETQYF.

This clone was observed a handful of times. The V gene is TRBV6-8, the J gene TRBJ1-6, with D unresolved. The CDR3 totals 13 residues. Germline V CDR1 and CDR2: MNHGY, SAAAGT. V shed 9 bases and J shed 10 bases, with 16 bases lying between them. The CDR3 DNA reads TGTGCCAGTTCGATAAACTCAGGCTCACCCCTCCACTTT. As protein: CASSINSGSPLHF.

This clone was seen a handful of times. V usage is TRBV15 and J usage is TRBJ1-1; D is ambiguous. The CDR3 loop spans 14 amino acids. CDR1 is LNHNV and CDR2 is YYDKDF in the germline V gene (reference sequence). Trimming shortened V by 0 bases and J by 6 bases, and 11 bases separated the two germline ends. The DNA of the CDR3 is TGTGCCACCAGCAGAGATCTCTTACCCGCTGAAGCTTTCTTT. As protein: CATSRDLLPAEAFF.

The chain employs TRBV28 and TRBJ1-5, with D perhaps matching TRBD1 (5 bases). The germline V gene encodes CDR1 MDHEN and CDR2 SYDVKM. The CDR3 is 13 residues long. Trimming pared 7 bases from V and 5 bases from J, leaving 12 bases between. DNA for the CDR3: TGTGCCAGCAATAGATGGGGGGATCAGCCCCAGCATTTT. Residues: CASNRWGDQPQHF.

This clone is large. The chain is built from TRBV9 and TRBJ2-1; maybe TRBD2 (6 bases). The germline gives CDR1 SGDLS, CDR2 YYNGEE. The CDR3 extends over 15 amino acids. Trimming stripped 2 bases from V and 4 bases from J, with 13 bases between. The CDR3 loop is CASSVYGGAYNEQFF. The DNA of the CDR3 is TGTGCCAGCAGCGTGTATGGCGGGGCGTACAATGAGCAGTTCTTC.

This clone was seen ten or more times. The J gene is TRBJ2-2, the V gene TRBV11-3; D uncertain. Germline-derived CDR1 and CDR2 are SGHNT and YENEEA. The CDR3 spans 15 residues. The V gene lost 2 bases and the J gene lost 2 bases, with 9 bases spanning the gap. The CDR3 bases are TGTGCCAGCAGCTTATGGGCAGAAAACACCGGGGAGCTGTTTTTT. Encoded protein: CASSLWAENTGELFF.

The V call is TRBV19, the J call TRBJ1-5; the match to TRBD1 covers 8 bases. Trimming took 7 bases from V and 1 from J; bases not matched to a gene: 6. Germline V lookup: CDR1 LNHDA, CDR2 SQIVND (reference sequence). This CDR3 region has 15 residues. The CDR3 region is CASTRQGLSNQPQHF. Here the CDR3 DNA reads TGTGCCAGTACCAGACAGGGGTTAAGCAATCAGCCCCAGCATTTT.

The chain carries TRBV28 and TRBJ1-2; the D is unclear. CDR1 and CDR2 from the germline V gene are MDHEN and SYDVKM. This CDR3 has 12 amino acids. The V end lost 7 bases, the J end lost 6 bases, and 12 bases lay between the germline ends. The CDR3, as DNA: TGTGCCAGCAATAAGGGCAGGCATGGCTACACCTTC. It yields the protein CASNKGRHGYTF.

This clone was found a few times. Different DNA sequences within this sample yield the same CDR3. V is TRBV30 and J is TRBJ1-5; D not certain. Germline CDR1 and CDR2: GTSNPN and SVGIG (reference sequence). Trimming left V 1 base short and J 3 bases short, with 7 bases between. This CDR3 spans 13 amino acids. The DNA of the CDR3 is TGTGCCTGGAGTGGTGGCGACAATCAGCCCCAGCATTTT. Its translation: CAWSGGDNQPQHF.

Here the CDR3 DNA reads TGTGCCAGCAGCCACCAAAGTTTCAGGGGTTTCAATGAGCAGTTCTTC. Amino acid sequence: CASSHQSFRGFNEQFF. This sequence joins TRBV14 and TRBJ2-1; possibly TRBD1 for D (6 bases). Germline values: CDR1 SGHDN, CDR2 FVKESK. This CDR3 comprises 16 residues. Deletions cut 3 bases from V and 6 bases from J, with 18 bases between. Based on the CDR3 plus reference TRBV14 and TRBJ2-1, the full variable domain is EAGVTQFPSHSVIEKGQTVTLRCDPISGHDNLYWYRRVMGKEIKFLLHFVKESKQDESGMPNNRFLAERTGGTYSTLKVQPAELEDSGVYFCASSHQSFRGFNEQFFGPGTRLTVL.

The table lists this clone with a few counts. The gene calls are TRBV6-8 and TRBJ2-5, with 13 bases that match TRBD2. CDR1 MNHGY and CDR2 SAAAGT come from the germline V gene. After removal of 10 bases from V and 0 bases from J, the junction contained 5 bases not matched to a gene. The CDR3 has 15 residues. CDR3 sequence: CAIKGLAGNQETQYF. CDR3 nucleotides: TGTGCCATCAAGGGACTAGCGGGGAACCAAGAGACCCAGTACTTC.

In DNA, the CDR3 is TGTGCCAGCAGCTTCCACACCGGGACCTCCTACAATGAGCAGTTCTTC. Translated, it gives CASSFHTGTSYNEQFF. The chain employs TRBV9 and TRBJ2-1; D tentatively reads TRBD1 or TRBD2 (5 bases each). The germline CDR1 and CDR2 sequences are SGDLS and YYNGEE. V lost 4 bases to trimming and J lost 0 bases, with 14 bases between them. CDR3 length: 16 amino acids.

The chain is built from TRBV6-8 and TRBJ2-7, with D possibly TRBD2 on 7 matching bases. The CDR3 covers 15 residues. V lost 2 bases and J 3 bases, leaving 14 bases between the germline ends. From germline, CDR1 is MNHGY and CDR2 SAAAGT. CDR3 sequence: CASSYVRGLDYEQYF. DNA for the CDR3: TGTGCCAGCAGTTACGTGCGGGGGCTAGACTACGAGCAGTACTTC.

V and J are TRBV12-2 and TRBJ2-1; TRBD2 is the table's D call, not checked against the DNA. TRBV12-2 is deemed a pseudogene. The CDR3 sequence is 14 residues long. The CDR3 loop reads CASTSGDTYNEQFF. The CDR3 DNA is TGTGCCAGTACTAGCGGGGACACCTACAATGAGCAGTTCTTC.

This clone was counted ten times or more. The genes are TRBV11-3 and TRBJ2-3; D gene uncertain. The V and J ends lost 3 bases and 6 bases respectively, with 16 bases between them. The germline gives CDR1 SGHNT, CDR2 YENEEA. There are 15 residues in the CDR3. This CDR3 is CASSFVVQKPDTQYF. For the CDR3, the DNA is TGTGCCAGCAGCTTCGTTGTACAGAAACCGGATACGCAGTATTTT.

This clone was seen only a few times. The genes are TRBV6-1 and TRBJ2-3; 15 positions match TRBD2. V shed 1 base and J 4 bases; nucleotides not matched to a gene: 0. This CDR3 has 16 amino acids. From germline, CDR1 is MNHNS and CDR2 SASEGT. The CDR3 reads CASSEGTSGGADTQYF. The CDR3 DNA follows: TGTGCCAGCAGTGAAGGGACTAGCGGGGGGGCAGATACGCAGTATTTT.

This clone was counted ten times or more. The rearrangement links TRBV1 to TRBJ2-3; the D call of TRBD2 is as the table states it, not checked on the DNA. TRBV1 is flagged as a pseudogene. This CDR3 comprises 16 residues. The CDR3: CASSQAGLAGSDTQYF. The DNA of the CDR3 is TGCGCCAGCAGCCAAGCGGGACTAGCGGGCTCAGATACGCAGTATTTT.